This T cell receptor (beta chain) was captured by sequencing in a study of T cells and Merkel cell carcinoma outcomes. Study results and caveats: Reportedly, T-cell repertoire with density predicts Merkel cell carcinoma outcomes.

The germline V gene has CDR1 SGDLS and CDR2 YYNGEE. V was pared by 4 bases and J by 6 bases, with 11 bases between. The CDR3 is made up of 12 amino acids. Profiled with immunoSEQ multiplex PCR; TCRdb holds only in-frame clones, not every one. The sample consists of a few hundred clones, around 95% of them appearing once. Details on this clone: Its cognate antigen is unknown.

This sequence was found in a human donor with Merkel cell carcinoma. Sequences were obtained from tumor tissue from Merkel cell carcinoma. This sequence joins TRBV9 and TRBJ2-7; D perhaps matches TRBD2 (5 bases). CDR3 region: CASSLGGGEQYF. For the CDR3, the DNA is TGTGCCAGCAGCTTAGGAGGCGGCGAGCAGTACTTC.